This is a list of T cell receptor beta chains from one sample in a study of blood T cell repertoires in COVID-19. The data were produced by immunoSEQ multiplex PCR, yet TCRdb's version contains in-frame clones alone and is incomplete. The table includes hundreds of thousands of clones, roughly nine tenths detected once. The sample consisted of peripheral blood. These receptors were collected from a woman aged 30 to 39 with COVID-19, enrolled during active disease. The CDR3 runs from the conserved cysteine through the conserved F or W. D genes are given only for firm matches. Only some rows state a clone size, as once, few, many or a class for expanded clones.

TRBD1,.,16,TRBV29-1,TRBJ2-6,CSVTDRGRTGANVLTF,TGCAGCGTTACCGACAGGGGGCGAACTGGGGCCAACGTCCTGACTTTC
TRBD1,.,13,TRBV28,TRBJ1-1,CASSTSRGTEAFF,TGTGCCAGTTCAACGTCCAGGGGGACTGAAGCTTTCTTT
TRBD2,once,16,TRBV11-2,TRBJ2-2,CASSEGLAANTGELFF,TGTGCCAGCAGCGAAGGACTAGCGGCGAACACCGGGGAGCTGTTTTTT
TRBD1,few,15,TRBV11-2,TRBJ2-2,CASSAGTGAAGELFF,TGTGCCAGCAGCGCCGGGACAGGGGCAGCCGGGGAGCTGTTTTTT
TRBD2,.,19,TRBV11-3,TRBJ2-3,CASSSRTSGDTGATDTQYF,TGTGCCAGCAGCTCAAGGACTAGCGGGGATACAGGGGCCACAGATACGCAGTATTTT
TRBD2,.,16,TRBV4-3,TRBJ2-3,CASSQDRGGGALAQYF,TGCGCCAGCAGCCAAGATCGTGGCGGGGGGGCCCTTGCGCAGTATTTT
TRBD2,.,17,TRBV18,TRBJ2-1,CASSPGLAVSSYNEQFF,TGTGCCAGCTCACCGGGACTAGCAGTGAGCTCCTACAATGAGCAGTTCTTC
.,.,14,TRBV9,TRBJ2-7,CASSVAGVMGEQYF,TGTGCCAGCAGCGTAGCGGGGGTAATGGGCGAGCAGTACTTC
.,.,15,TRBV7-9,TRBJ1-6,CASSLDLPRNSPLHF,TGTGCCAGCAGCTTAGATTTACCCAGGAATTCACCCCTCCACTTT
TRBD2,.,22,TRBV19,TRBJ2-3,CASSPTGTSRGGLAGLRDTQYF,TGTGCCAGTAGTCCCACCGGAACTTCTCGGGGGGGACTAGCGGGTCTTCGAGATACGCAGTATTTT
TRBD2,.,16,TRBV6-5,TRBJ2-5,CASSSPLAGGSETQYF,TGTGCCAGCAGTTCCCCTCTAGCGGGAGGATCTGAGACCCAGTACTTC
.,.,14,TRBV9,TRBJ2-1,CASSVAEPYNEQFF,TGTGCCAGCAGCGTGGCGGAACCCTACAATGAGCAGTTCTTC
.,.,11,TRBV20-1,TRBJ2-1,CSAREGRDQFF,TGCAGTGCTAGAGAGGGGCGGGACCAGTTCTTC
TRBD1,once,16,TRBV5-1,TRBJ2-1,CASSPRDRALYNEQFF,TGCGCCAGCAGCCCTAGGGACAGGGCCCTTTACAATGAGCAGTTCTTC
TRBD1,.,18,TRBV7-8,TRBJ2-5,CASSRNRYYRGQQETQYF,TGTGCCAGCAGTCGAAACCGCTACTACAGGGGGCAGCAAGAGACCCAGTACTTC
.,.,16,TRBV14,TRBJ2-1,CASSQVPTRRGFSQFF,TGTGCCAGCAGCCAAGTCCCTACACGTAGGGGGTTCTCGCAGTTCTTC
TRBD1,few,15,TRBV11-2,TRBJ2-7,CASSPDRDRGYEQYF,TGTGCCAGCAGCCCAGACCGGGACAGGGGCTACGAGCAGTACTTC
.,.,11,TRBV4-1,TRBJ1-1,CASTGGTEAFF,TGCGCCAGCACGGGGGGCACTGAAGCTTTCTTT
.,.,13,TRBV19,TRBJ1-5,CASSIVGPGPQHF,TGTGCCAGTAGTATCGTGGGGCCGGGGCCCCAGCATTTT
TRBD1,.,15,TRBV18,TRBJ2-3,CASSPVTGRTDTQYF,TGTGCCAGCTCACCCGTGACAGGGCGCACAGATACGCAGTATTTT
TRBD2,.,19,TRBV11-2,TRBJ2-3,CASTLARGGKRESTDTQYF,TGTGCCAGCACCCTAGCCCGGGGCGGAAAGCGGGAGAGCACAGATACGCAGTATTTT
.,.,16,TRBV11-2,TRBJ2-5,CASSFLDRRHQETQYF,TGTGCCAGCAGCTTCCTGGACAGAAGACACCAAGAGACCCAGTACTTC
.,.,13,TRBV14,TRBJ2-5,CASSQRQLETQYF,TGTGCCAGCAGCCAAAGACAACTGGAGACCCAGTACTTC
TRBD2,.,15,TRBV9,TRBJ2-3,CASSVEIAGVDTQYF,TGTGCCAGCAGCGTAGAAATAGCGGGAGTAGATACGCAGTATTTT
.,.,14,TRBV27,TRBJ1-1,CASSLSRGGTEAFF,TGTGCCAGCAGTTTATCCCGAGGAGGCACTGAAGCTTTCTTT
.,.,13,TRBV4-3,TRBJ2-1,CASSQNTYNEQFF,TGCGCCAGCAGCCAAAACACCTACAATGAGCAGTTCTTC
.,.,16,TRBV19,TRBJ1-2,CASSRPLVGGEHGYTF,TGTGCCAGTAGCCGACCTCTGGTTGGAGGGGAGCATGGCTACACCTTC
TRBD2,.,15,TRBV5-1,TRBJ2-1,CASSLEWEGRHEQFF,TGCGCCAGCAGCTTGGAGTGGGAGGGCCGACATGAGCAGTTCTTC
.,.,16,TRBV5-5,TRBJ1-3,CASSLFRGANENTIYF,TGTGCCAGCAGCTTGTTTCGGGGGGCAAATGAAAACACCATATATTTT
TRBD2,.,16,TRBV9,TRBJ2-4,CASSAGLAEAKNIQYF,TGTGCCAGCAGCGCCGGACTAGCGGAAGCCAAAAACATTCAGTACTTC
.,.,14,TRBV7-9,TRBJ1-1,CASSLTGMNTEAFF,TGTGCCAGCAGCTTAACAGGGATGAACACTGAAGCTTTCTTT
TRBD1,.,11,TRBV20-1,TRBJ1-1,CSAKTGTAAFF,TGCAGTGCAAAGACCGGGACAGCAGCTTTCTTT
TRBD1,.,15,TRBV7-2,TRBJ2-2,CASSKGAVRTGELFF,TGTGCCAGCAGCAAGGGGGCGGTTAGGACCGGGGAGCTGTTTTTT
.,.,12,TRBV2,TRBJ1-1,CASSEGGTEAFF,TGTGCCAGCAGTGAGGGGGGCACTGAAGCTTTCTTT
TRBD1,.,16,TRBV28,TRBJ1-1,CASSSPGQAMNTEAFF,TGTGCCAGCAGTTCTCCGGGACAGGCAATGAACACTGAAGCTTTCTTT
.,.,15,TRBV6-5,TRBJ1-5,CASSSKVGGNQPQHF,TGTGCCAGCAGTTCGAAGGTGGGGGGGAATCAGCCCCAGCATTTT
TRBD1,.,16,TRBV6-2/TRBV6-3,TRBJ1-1,CASSYLRTGGYTEAFF,TGTGCCAGCAGTTACCTAAGGACAGGGGGTTACACTGAAGCTTTCTTT